This TCR beta chain was captured in a study of CD8+CD57+ T cells in acquired aplastic anemia. Overall study: Each DNA sample taken from sorted CD4+ and CD8+ cells came to 3 to 3.5 ug on average.

The CDR3 is 15 residues long. Per germline, CDR1 LNHDA and CDR2 SQIVND (reference sequence). In the case of this clonotype: At one of its ends the junction is not consistent with the germline gene, which may arise from a read error.

According to the study, genomic DNA was the template for TCR beta VDJ and CDR3 profiling. TCRdb fed the reads into MiXCR, producing one record per CDR3 protein. The sample shows 400,000 to 450,000 distinct CDR3 sequences, 55% to 75% of them seen only once. Material: sorted CD4+, CD8+, or CD8+CD57+ T cells (not recorded which) from PBMCs. The TCR comes from a human donor in good health, serving as a control. The chain combines TRBV19 with TRBJ2-2; possibly TRBD2 for D (7 bases). As DNA, the CDR3 is TGTGCCAGTACCCCTGGGGAGGCGGGGGCTGGAAACACCATTTTT. Residues: CASTPGEAGAGNTIF.